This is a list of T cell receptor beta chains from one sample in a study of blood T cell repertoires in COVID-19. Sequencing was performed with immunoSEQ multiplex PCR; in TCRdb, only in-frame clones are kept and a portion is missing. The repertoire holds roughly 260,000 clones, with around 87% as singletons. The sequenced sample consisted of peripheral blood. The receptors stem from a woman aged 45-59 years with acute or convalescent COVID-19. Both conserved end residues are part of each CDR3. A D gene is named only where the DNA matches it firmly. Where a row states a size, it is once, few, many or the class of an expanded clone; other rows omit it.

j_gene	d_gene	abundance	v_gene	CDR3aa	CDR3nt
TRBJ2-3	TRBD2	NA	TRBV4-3	CASSQAGGGADTQYF	TGCGCCAGCAGCCAAGCGGGAGGTGGCGCAGATACGCAGTATTTT
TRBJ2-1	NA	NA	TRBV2	CASSGDRDWQFF	TGTGCCAGCAGTGGAGATCGGGATTGGCAGTTCTTC
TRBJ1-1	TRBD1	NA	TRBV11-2	CASSFQGARTEAFF	TGTGCCAGCAGCTTCCAGGGGGCGCGTACTGAAGCTTTCTTT
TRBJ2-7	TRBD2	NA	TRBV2	CASSAGGVNSYEQYF	TGTGCCAGCAGCGCTGGGGGGGTGAACTCCTACGAGCAGTACTTC
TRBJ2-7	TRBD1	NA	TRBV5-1	CASSLRTGRGYSEQYF	TGCGCCAGCAGCTTACGGACAGGACGAGGCTACTCCGAGCAGTACTTC
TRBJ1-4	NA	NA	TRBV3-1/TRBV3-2	CASSQDPRGLYEKLFF	TGTGCCAGCAGCCAAGACCCCAGGGGTTTGTATGAAAAACTGTTTTTT
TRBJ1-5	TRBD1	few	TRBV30	CAWSTGQGGNQPQHF	TGTGCCTGGAGCACGGGACAGGGAGGCAATCAGCCCCAGCATTTT
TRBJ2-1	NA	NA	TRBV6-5	CASSYRGEQFF	TGTGCCAGCAGTTACAGGGGTGAGCAGTTCTTC
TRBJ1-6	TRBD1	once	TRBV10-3	CAISAQTGTVYNSPLHF	TGTGCCATCAGTGCACAGACCGGGACAGTTTATAATTCACCCCTCCACTTT
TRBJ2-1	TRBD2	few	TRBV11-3	CASSRETSGEQFF	TGTGCCAGCAGCAGAGAGACTAGCGGTGAGCAGTTCTTC
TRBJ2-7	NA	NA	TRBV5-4	CASSAPQGSDEQYF	TGTGCCAGCAGCGCTCCCCAGGGGTCCGACGAGCAGTACTTC
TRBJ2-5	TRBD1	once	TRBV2	CASSEEGAGETQYF	TGTGCCAGCAGTGAAGAGGGGGCAGGAGAGACCCAGTACTTC
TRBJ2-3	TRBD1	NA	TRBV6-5	CASSYPGQGLGDTQYF	TGTGCCAGCAGTTACCCAGGACAGGGGTTAGGAGATACGCAGTATTTT
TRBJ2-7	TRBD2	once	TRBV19	CASSARWGGVPHEQYF	TGTGCCAGTAGTGCCAGATGGGGGGGGGTCCCCCACGAGCAGTACTTC
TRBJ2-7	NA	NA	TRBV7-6	CASSLGPTPGGQTYEQYF	TGTGCCAGCAGCTTAGGACCGACCCCCGGCGGACAAACCTACGAGCAGTACTTC
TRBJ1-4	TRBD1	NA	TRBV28	CASTERTGKEKLFF	TGTGCCAGCACCGAACGGACAGGGAAGGAAAAACTGTTTTTT
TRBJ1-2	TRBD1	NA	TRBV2	CASRGDRDLGGYTF	TGTGCCAGCAGGGGAGACAGGGACCTTGGGGGCTACACCTTC
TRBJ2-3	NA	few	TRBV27	CASSSEGFITDTQYF	TGTGCCAGCAGTTCAGAGGGTTTTATAACAGATACGCAGTATTTT
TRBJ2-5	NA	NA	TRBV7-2	CASSLIRDNQETQYF	TGTGCCAGCAGCCTAATTCGGGACAACCAAGAGACCCAGTACTTC
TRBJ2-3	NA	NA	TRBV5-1	CASSLGGDTQYF	TGCGCCAGCAGCTTGGGCGGTGACACGCAGTATTTT
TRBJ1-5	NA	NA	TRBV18	CASSPQTTGSKPQHF	TGTGCCAGCTCCCCCCAGACCACAGGGAGTAAGCCCCAGCATTTT
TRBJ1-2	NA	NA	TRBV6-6	CASSIQWGHGYTF	TGTGCCAGCAGTATACAGTGGGGGCATGGCTACACCTTC
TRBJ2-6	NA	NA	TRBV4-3	CASSRGLGGANVLTF	TGCGCCAGCAGCCGGGGCTTAGGGGGGGCCAACGTCCTGACTTTC
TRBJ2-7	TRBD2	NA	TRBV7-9	CASSRGLAGYEQYF	TGTGCCAGCAGCCGCGGACTAGCGGGTTACGAGCAGTACTTC
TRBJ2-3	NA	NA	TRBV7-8	CASSLALGLASTDTQYF	TGTGCCAGCAGCTTAGCTCTCGGCCTAGCGTCGACAGATACGCAGTATTTT
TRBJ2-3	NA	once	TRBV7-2	CASSLVFQDDTQYF	TGTGCCAGCAGCTTAGTTTTCCAGGATGATACGCAGTATTTT
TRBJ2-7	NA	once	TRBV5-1	CASGETGEIYEQYF	TGCGCCAGCGGGGAGACGGGAGAAATCTACGAGCAGTACTTC
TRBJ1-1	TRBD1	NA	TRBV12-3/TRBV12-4	CASSDRGFVAFF	TGTGCCAGCAGTGACAGGGGTTTTGTAGCTTTCTTT
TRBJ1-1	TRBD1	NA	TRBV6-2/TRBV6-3	CASSSPGGWDTEAFF	TGTGCCAGCAGTTCTCCAGGGGGCTGGGACACTGAAGCTTTCTTT
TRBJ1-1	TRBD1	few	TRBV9	CASSSTGENTEAFF	TGTGCCAGCAGTTCGACAGGGGAGAACACTGAAGCTTTCTTT
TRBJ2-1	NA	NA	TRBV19	CASSTGNLFNEQFF	TGTGCCAGTAGTACAGGGAATCTCTTCAATGAGCAGTTCTTC
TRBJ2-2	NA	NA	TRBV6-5	CASSSRQYTGELFF	TGTGCCAGCAGTTCCCGACAGTACACCGGGGAGCTGTTTTTT
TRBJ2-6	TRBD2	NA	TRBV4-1	CASSQKPGLAGGPDFSVLTF	TGCGCCAGCAGCCAAAAACCGGGACTAGCGGGAGGGCCGGATTTTAGCGTCCTGACTTTC
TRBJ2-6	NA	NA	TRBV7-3	CASGVSGANVLTF	TGTGCCAGCGGAGTCTCTGGGGCCAACGTCCTGACTTTC
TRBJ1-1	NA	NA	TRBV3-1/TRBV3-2	CASSPEGNTEAFF	TGTGCCAGCAGCCCTGAGGGGAACACTGAAGCTTTCTTT
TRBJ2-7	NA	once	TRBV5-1	CASSLEGRAAKYF	TGCGCCAGCAGCTTGGAGGGCAGGGCCGCTAAGTACTTC
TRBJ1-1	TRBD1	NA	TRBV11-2	CASSFLGQARLVNTEAFF	TGTGCCAGCAGCTTCCTCGGACAGGCTAGGCTCGTGAACACTGAAGCTTTCTTT
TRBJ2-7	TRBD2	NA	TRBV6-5	CASSRTSGRYEQYF	TGTGCCAGCAGCCGGACTAGCGGGCGTTACGAGCAGTACTTC
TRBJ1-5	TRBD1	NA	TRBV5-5	CASSRGTVNQPQHF	TGTGCCAGCAGCCGGGGGACAGTCAATCAGCCCCAGCATTTT
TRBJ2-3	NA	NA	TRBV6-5	CASASWSTDTQYF	TGTGCCAGCGCGTCATGGAGCACAGATACGCAGTATTTT
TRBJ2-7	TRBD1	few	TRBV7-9	CASSPSRTGGGEQYF	TGTGCCAGCAGCCCCTCCCGGACAGGGGGGGGCGAGCAGTACTTC
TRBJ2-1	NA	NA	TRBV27	CASTLVTRVNRGIIYNEQFF	TGTGCCAGCACCCTAGTCACCCGAGTAAATAGGGGCATAATCTACAATGAGCAGTTCTTC
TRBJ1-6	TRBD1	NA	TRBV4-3	CASSRVGQGGSPLHF	TGCGCCAGCAGTCGCGTTGGACAGGGAGGTTCACCCCTCCACTTT
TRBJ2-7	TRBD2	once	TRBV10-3	CAIRGLAGPYEQYF	TGTGCCATCAGAGGACTAGCGGGTCCCTACGAGCAGTACTTC
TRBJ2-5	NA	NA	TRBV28	CASRGFQRWETQYF	TGTGCCAGCAGGGGCTTTCAACGTTGGGAGACCCAGTACTTC
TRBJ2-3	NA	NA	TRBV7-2	CASRQPPSGVTQYF	TGTGCCAGCAGACAACCGCCTTCGGGAGTCACGCAGTATTTT
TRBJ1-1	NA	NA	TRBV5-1	CASSLVGPNTEAFF	TGCGCCAGCAGCTTGGTGGGGCCCAACACTGAAGCTTTCTTT
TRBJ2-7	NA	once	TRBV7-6	CASSLDGSPFYEQYF	TGTGCCAGCAGCTTAGACGGGAGCCCCTTCTACGAGCAGTACTTC
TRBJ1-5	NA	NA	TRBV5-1	CASSPGNLGNQPQHF	TGCGCCAGCAGCCCGGGTAATTTGGGCAATCAGCCCCAGCATTTT
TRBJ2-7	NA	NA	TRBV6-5	CASRSGPSYEQYF	TGTGCCAGCAGAAGCGGGCCTTCCTACGAGCAGTACTTC
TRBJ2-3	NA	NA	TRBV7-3	CASSSQPLQGAQRFPQYF	TGTGCCAGCAGCTCCCAACCCCTACAAGGAGCTCAGAGGTTTCCGCAGTATTTT
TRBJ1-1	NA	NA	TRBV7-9	CASSLPGGTTEAFF	TGTGCCAGCAGCCTTCCCGGGGGGACCACTGAAGCTTTCTTT
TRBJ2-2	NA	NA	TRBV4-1	CASSLPARETGELFF	TGCGCCAGCAGCCTCCCCGCTCGGGAAACCGGGGAGCTGTTTTTT
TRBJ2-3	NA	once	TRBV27	CASGYRVSLRGPTQGNTQYF	TGTGCCAGCGGGTACAGGGTTTCTCTCCGGGGACCAACGCAAGGGAATACGCAGTATTTT
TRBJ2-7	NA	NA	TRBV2	CASGTTYEQYF	TGTGCCAGCGGGACAACCTACGAGCAGTACTTC
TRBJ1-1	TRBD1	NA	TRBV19	CASSIGQGGTEAFF	TGTGCCAGTAGTATCGGACAGGGAGGTACTGAAGCTTTCTTT
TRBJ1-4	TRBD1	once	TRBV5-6	CASRLSGTEDEKLFF	TGTGCCAGCAGGCTCTCCGGGACAGAAGATGAAAAACTGTTTTTT